Listed here are 3 T cell receptor beta chains from one sample, sequenced in a study of post-analysis software for immune sequencing data. Study-level points and caveats: Comparison of patients with controls showed roughly five TRBV segments more frequent in patients, TRBV5-6, TRBV5-1 and TRBV20-1 among them.

For these receptors, no antigen is known. The library was made from cDNA and included unique molecular identifiers. A single record per CDR3 protein comes from TCRdb applying MiXCR to the PCR reads. The profile shows about 540,000 distinct CDR3 sequences, roughly 34% of them singletons. Sequenced input: blood. The receptors derive from a girl aged 2 to 17 with multiple sclerosis.

This clonotype was seen a few times. The V call is TRBV29-1, the J call TRBJ2-7; 7 bases are shared with TRBD2. V was clipped by 7 bases and J by 0 bases; unmatched bases: 3. CDR1 is SQVTM and CDR2 is ANQGSEA in the germline V gene. This CDR3 spans 12 amino acids. CDR3 sequence (DNA): TGCAGCGCTGGGGGGGACTCCTACGAGCAGTACTTC. Protein sequence: CSAGGDSYEQYF.

Remarks on this clonotype: With a much larger clone just one base away, this may be a read error. This rearrangement joins TRBV6-5 to TRBJ2-4, with TRBD1 matching over 7 bases. The germline CDR1 and CDR2 sequences are MNHEY and SVGAGI. With 2 bases clipped from V and 3 bases from J, the junction kept 10 bases outside the gene matches. The CDR3 spans 17 residues. As DNA, the CDR3 is TGTGCCAGCAGTTACACGGGCGAGGGGGCCGGCAAAAACATTCAGTACTTC. As protein: CASSYTGEGAGKNIQYF.

This sequence joins TRBV20-1 and TRBJ2-4; tentatively, D is TRBD1 (6 bases). The DNA end favors TRBJ2-7, so the J call may be wrong. This CDR3 spans 13 amino acids. CDR1 and CDR2 from the germline V gene are DFQATT and SNEGSKA (reference sequence). CDR3 in amino acids: CSARGGHPYEQYF. CDR3 nucleotide sequence: TGCAGTGCTAGAGGGGGACACCCCTACGAGCAGTACTTC.